The next 3 T cell receptor beta chains were all read from a single sample in a study of blood T cell repertoires in COVID-19 (dated by TCRdb to about 2020). Receptor amplification or capture employed the immunoSEQ multiplex PCR assay. TCRdb limited this immuneACCESS table to in-frame rearrangements with V and J called. A share of clones is missing; checked studies link under half to unresolved V genes, and the rest is unexplained. A total of some 130,000 clones appear in this sample, 70% to 90% of them only once. 18% of the sample belongs to the ten largest clones. The sample was peripheral blood. These receptors were collected from a woman aged 45-60 years who had recovered from COVID-19.

This clone was picked up one time. J is TRBJ2-3 and V is TRBV11-2, with D perhaps TRBD2 (5 bases). Trimming left V 5 bases short and J 4 bases short, with 13 bases between. CDR1 SGHAT and CDR2 FQNNGV come from the germline V gene. The CDR3 runs 14 residues. DNA of the CDR3: TGTGCCAGCAGCCGTAGAGGAGGCGCAGATACGCAGTATTTT. Amino acid sequence: CASSRRGGADTQYF.

This clone occurred once. The V gene is TRBV27, the J gene TRBJ1-2, with unresolved D. Germline V gene lookup returns CDR1 MNHEY and CDR2 SMNVEV (reference sequence). This CDR3 has 13 amino acids. Trimming stripped 5 bases from V and 2 bases from J, with 9 bases between. The CDR3 sequence is CASSTDSNYGYTF. CDR3 bases: TGTGCCAGCAGTACGGACTCAAACTATGGCTACACCTTC.

The chain combines TRBV5-4 with TRBJ1-1; the D is unclear. Germline lookup yields CDR1 SGHNT and CDR2 YYREEE (reference sequence). V was cut by 4 bases and J by 7 bases, with 17 bases left in between. This CDR3 has 14 residues. The CDR3 bases are TGTGCCAGCAGCACAATATGGGAGACGGATGAAGCTTTCTTT. This codes for CASSTIWETDEAFF. The entire variable domain, with the rest obtained from reference TRBV5-4 and TRBJ1-1, is as follows: ETGVTQSPTHLIKTRGQQVTLRCSSQSGHNTVSWYQQALGQGPQFIFQYYREEENGRGNFPPRFSGLQFPNYSSELNVNALELDDSALYLCASSTIWETDEAFFGQGTRLTVV.